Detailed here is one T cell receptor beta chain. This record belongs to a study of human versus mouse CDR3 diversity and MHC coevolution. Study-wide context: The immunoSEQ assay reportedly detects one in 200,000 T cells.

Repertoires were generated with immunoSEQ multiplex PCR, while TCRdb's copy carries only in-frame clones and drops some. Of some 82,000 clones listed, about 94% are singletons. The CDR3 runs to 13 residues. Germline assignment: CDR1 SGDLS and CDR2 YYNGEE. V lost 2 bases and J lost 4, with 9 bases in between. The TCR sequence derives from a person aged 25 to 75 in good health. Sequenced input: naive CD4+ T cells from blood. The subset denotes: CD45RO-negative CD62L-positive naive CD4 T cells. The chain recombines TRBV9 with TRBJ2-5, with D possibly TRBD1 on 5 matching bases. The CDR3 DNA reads TGTGCCAGCAGCGTCAGGGCCGGAGAGACCCAGTACTTC. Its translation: CASSVRAGETQYF. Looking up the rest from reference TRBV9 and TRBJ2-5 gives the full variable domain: DSGVTQTPKHLITATGQRVTLRCSPRSGDLSVYWYQQSLDQGLQFLIQYYNGEERAKGNILERFSAQQFPDLHSELNLSSLELGDSALYFCASSVRAGETQYFGPGTRLLVL.